This T cell receptor beta chain originates from a study of T cells in Graves' hyperthyroidism and ophthalmopathy. Findings of the study overall: Most thyroid clonotypes that were expanded above 0.001 also turned up in blood.

This clonotype appeared many times. Its antigen is as yet unknown. RNA transcripts yielded amplified TCR beta CDR3 regions. The study used the HTBI primer set for a first-round RT-PCR of the TCR CDR3. TCRdb re-called the multiplex PCR reads through MiXCR, storing one row per CDR3 protein. The top ten hold around 34% of the sample, which has 300,000 or so distinct CDR3 sequences, 16% seen once. The CDR3 is 14 amino acids. Trimming stripped 6 bases from V and 4 bases from J, with 15 bases between. Germline V gives CDR1 MDHEN, CDR2 SYDVKM. The sequencing input was blood. The genes are TRBV28 and TRBJ1-2, with D tentatively TRBD1 (5 bases). This sequence originates from a man between 25 and 39 years old with Graves' hyperthyroidism. The chain's CDR3 is CASRSRDWAYGYTF. The CDR3 region has the DNA TGTGCCAGCAGAAGCCGGGACTGGGCCTATGGCTACACCTTC.